What follows are 14 T cell receptor beta chains derived from one specimen sequenced in a study of blood T cell repertoires in COVID-19. Profiling relied on immunoSEQ multiplex PCR, and the TCRdb table lists in-frame clones only, not all of them. The sample lists roughly 200,000 clones; 78% were seen once. Sequencing used peripheral blood. These TCRs come from a woman of 80 years or more with active or convalescent COVID-19.

V usage is TRBV28 and J usage is TRBJ1-1; D not resolved. In germline, CDR1 is MDHEN, CDR2 SYDVKM. V lost 7 bases, J lost 4 bases, and 7 bases lay in between. The CDR3 is 11 residues long. CDR3 sequence (DNA): TGTGCCAGCACCGCGGCCACTGAAGCTTTCTTT. The encoded protein is CASTAATEAFF.

The chain combines TRBV5-1 with TRBJ2-1, with 7 nucleotides matching TRBD1. The germline V gene has CDR1 SGHRS and CDR2 YFSETQ. The V segment lost 4 bases and the J segment 2 bases; nucleotides outside the gene matches: 3. The CDR3 runs 14 residues. The CDR3, as DNA: TGCGCCAGCAGCGTTGGGACAGCCTACAATGAGCAGTTCTTC. Amino acid sequence: CASSVGTAYNEQFF.

The chain recombines TRBV10-3 with TRBJ1-1, with D unresolved. The CDR3 extends over 13 amino acids. Germline CDR1 is ENHRY and CDR2 is SYGVKD. Trimming stripped 8 bases from V and 3 bases from J, with 13 bases between. In DNA form, the CDR3 reads TGTGCCATCTCGGCGGGGAGGGACACTGAAGCTTTCTTT. This sequence encodes CAISAGRDTEAFF.

This chain links TRBV28 with TRBJ2-4; 8 bases match TRBD1. Germline CDR1 reads MDHEN; CDR2 reads SYDVKM. The CDR3 runs 13 residues. V was clipped by 6 bases and J by 8 bases; unmatched bases: 6. CDR3 sequence reads: CASSLQGGDIQYF. CDR3 bases: TGTGCCAGCAGCCTACAGGGGGGAGACATTCAGTACTTC.

The V call is TRBV10-3, the J call TRBJ1-1; D remains unclear. Germline V lookup: CDR1 ENHRY, CDR2 SYGVKD. This CDR3 comprises 10 residues. CDR3 in DNA: TGTGCTCCGAGTGGCACTGAAGCTTTCTTT. It translates to CAPSGTEAFF.

The V call is TRBV5-5, the J call TRBJ1-2; D is perhaps TRBD1 (6 bases). Germline CDR1 SGHKS, CDR2 YYEKEE (reference sequence). The CDR3 loop spans 13 amino acids. V lost 0 bases and J lost 8, with 11 bases in between. The CDR3 DNA sequence: TGTGCCAGCAGCTTGGGGACAGTAGGAGGCTACACCTTC. It codes for CASSLGTVGGYTF.

This chain uses TRBV14 with TRBJ2-2; D is undetermined. This CDR3 spans 14 amino acids. The germline V gene encodes CDR1 SGHDN and CDR2 FVKESK. V was pared by 0 bases and J by 2 bases, with 4 bases between. The DNA for the CDR3 is TGTGCCAGCAGCCAAGATCTTAACACCGGGGAGCTGTTTTTT. It encodes CASSQDLNTGELFF.

This rearrangement joins TRBV18 to TRBJ2-3; 7 nucleotides agree with TRBD2. The CDR3 is made up of 14 amino acids. Germline CDR1 KGHSH, CDR2 LQKENI. V was pared by 5 bases and J by 4 bases, with 6 bases of the junction left unmatched. As DNA, the CDR3 is TGTGCCAGCTCAGCAGCTAGCGGCGCAGATACGCAGTATTTT. Translated: CASSAASGADTQYF.

The chain employs TRBV6-2 or TRBV6-3 and TRBJ1-5, with D maybe TRBD1 (5 bases). Germline V lookup: CDR1 MNHEY, CDR2 SVGEGT. The length of the CDR3 is 18 residues. Trimming took off 3 bases at V and 0 bases at J, with 18 bases between the two ends. This chain's CDR3 is CASSYLRGGAFSNQPQHF. In DNA form, the CDR3 reads TGTGCCAGCAGTTATCTCCGGGGAGGGGCCTTTAGCAATCAGCCCCAGCATTTT.

This chain joins TRBV18 and TRBJ1-6; D remains ambiguous. V was cut by 3 bases and J by 1 base, with 13 bases left in between. The CDR3 is 17 residues long. The germline gives CDR1 KGHSH, CDR2 LQKENI. The CDR3 DNA sequence: TGTGCCAGCTCACCCAGACATCGAGGGTCCTATAATTCACCCCTCCACTTT. Translated: CASSPRHRGSYNSPLHF.

The genes are TRBV20-1 and TRBJ1-2, with a tentative D call TRBD1 (6 bases). The CDR3 covers 13 residues. V lost 3 bases and J 4 bases, leaving 12 bases between the germline ends. Germline CDR1 and CDR2: DFQATT and SNEGSKA (reference sequence). CDR3 nucleotide sequence: TGCAGTGCTAGTGGGGGCAGACTCTATGGCTACACCTTC. Its protein is CSASGGRLYGYTF.

The rearrangement uses TRBV25-1 and TRBJ1-1; D remains ambiguous. The germline V gene has CDR1 MGHDK and CDR2 SYGVNS. The CDR3 is made up of 16 amino acids. V lost 5 bases to trimming and J lost 2 bases, with 18 bases between them. The CDR3 nucleotides read TGTGCCAGCAGTCCCCCGCGGGAGTACGGCAACACTGAAGCTTTCTTT. Amino acids: CASSPPREYGNTEAFF.

With regard to this clone: The germline gene is not matched at one end of the junction; a read error may be the cause. V usage is TRBV30 and J usage is TRBJ2-5, with TRBD2 matching 15 bases. CDR1 and CDR2 from the germline V gene are GTSNPN and SVGIG (reference sequence). This CDR3 comprises 13 residues. DNA for the CDR3: TGTGCCTGGGGTGGGACTAGCGGGGGGCCCCCCAACTTC. Protein: CAWGGTSGGPPNF.

The J gene is TRBJ2-3, the V gene TRBV24-1; 8 bases fit TRBD2. The V gene end was trimmed by 4 bases and the J gene end by 4 bases; junction bases not matched to a gene: 6. CDR3 length: 15 amino acids. CDR1 KGHDR and CDR2 SFDVKD come from the germline V gene. The CDR3 DNA sequence: TGTGCCACCAGTGAGCCGGGACTAGGGGCAGATACGCAGTATTTT. It encodes CATSEPGLGADTQYF.